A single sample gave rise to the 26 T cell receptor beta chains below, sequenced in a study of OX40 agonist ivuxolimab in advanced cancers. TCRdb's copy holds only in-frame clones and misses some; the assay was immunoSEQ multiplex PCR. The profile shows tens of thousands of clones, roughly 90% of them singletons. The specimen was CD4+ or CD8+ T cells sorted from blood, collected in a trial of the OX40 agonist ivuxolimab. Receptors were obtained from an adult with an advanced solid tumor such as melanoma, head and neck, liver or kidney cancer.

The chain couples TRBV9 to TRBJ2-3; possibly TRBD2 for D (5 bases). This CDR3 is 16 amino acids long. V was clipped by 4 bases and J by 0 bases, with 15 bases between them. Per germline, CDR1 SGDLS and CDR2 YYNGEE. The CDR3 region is CASSLGAEASTDTQYF. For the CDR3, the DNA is TGTGCCAGCAGCCTAGGAGCGGAAGCTAGCACAGATACGCAGTATTTT.

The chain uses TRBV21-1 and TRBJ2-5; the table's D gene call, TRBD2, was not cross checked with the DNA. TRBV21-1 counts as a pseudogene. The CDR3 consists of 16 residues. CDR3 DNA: TGTGCCAGCAGCTTATGCCCCCCGGGGAGGCAGGAGACCCAGTACTTC. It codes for CASSLCPPGRQETQYF.

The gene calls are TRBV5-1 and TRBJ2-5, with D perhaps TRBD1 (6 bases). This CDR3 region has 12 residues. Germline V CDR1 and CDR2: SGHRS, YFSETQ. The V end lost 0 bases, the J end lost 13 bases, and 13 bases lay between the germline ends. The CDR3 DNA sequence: TGCGCCAGCAGCTTGGGAGGGCAGGGGCTGTACTTC. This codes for CASSLGGQGLYF.

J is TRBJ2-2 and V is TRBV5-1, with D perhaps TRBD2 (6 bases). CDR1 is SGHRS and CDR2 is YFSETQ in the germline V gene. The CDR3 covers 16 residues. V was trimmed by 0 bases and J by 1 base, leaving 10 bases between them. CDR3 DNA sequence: TGCGCCAGCAGCTTGGTCGGGAGTTTGAACACCGGGGAGCTGTTTTTT. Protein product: CASSLVGSLNTGELFF.

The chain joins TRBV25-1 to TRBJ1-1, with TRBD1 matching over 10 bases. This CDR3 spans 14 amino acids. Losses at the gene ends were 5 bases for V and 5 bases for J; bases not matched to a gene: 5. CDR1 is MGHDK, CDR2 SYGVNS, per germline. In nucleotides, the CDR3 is TGTGCCAGCAGTTTGGACAGGGGGGGGACTGAAGCTTTCTTT. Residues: CASSLDRGGTEAFF.

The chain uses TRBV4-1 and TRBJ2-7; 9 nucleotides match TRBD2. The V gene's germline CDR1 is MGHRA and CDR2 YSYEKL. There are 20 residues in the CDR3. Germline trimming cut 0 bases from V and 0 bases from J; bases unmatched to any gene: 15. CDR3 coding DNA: TGCGCCAGCAGCCAAGATCTGCCGGGAGAGGTAGCGGGGGCCTCCTACGAGCAGTACTTC. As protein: CASSQDLPGEVAGASYEQYF.

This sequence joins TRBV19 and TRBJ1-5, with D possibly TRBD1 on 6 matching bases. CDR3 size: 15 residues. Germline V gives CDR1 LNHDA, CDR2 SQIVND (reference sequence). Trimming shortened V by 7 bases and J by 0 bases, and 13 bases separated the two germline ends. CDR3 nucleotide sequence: TGTGCCAGTATAGAGACAGGCATTAGCAATCAGCCCCAGCATTTT. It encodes CASIETGISNQPQHF.

Here the CDR3 DNA reads TGCAGCGTTCAGACACCTAGCTCTGGAAACACCATATATTTT. This sequence encodes CSVQTPSSGNTIYF. The chain recombines TRBV29-1 with TRBJ1-3; D gene unclear. The V gene's germline CDR1 is SQVTM and CDR2 ANQGSEA. CDR3 length: 14 residues. V gave up 5 bases and J gave up 0 bases, with 11 bases separating them.

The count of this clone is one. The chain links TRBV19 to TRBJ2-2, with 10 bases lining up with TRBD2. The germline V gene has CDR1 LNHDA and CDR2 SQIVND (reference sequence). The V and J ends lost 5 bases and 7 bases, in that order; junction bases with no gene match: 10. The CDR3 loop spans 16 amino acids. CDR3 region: CASSSTSSGRNGELFF. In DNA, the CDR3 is TGTGCCAGTAGTTCAACTTCTAGCGGGAGAAACGGGGAGCTGTTTTTT.

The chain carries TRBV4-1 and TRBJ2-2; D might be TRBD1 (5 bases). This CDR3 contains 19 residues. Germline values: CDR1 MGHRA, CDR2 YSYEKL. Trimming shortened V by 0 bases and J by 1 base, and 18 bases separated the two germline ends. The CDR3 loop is CASSQDRGSGGENTGELFF. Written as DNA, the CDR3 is TGCGCCAGCAGCCAAGATAGGGGATCGGGCGGAGAGAACACCGGGGAGCTGTTTTTT.

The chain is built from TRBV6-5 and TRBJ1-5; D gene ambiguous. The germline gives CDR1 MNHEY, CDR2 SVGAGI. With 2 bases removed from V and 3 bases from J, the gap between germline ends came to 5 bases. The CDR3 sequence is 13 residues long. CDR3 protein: CASSYRYNQPQHF. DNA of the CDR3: TGTGCCAGCAGTTACAGGTACAATCAGCCCCAGCATTTT.

CDR3 DNA sequence: TGTGCCAGTAAGTGGGACGGTACTAACTATGGCTACACCTTC. Amino acid sequence: CASKWDGTNYGYTF. This rearrangement joins TRBV19 to TRBJ1-2, with D maybe TRBD1 (5 bases). The CDR3 extends over 14 amino acids. Germline CDR1 is LNHDA and CDR2 is SQIVND (reference sequence). V was trimmed by 7 bases and J by 0 bases, leaving 12 bases between them. Supplemented by reference TRBV19 and TRBJ1-2, the full variable domain reads DGGITQSPKYLFRKEGQNVTLSCEQNLNHDAMYWYRQDPGQGLRLIYYSQIVNDFQKGDIAEGYSVSREKKESFPLTVTSAQKNPTAFYLCASKWDGTNYGYTFGSGTRLTVV.

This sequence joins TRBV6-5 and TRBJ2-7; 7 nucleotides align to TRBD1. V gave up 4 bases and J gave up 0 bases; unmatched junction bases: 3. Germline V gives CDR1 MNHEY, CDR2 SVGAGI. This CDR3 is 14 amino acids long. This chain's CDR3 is CASSSGDSSYEQYF. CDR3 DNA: TGTGCCAGCAGTTCCGGGGACAGCTCCTACGAGCAGTACTTC.

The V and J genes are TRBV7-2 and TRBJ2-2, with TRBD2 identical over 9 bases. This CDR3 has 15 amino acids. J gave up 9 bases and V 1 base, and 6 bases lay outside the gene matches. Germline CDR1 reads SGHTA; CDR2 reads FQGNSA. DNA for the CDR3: TGTGCCAGCAGCTTAGGATCTAGCGGGATAAGGGAGCTGTTTTTT. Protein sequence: CASSLGSSGIRELFF.

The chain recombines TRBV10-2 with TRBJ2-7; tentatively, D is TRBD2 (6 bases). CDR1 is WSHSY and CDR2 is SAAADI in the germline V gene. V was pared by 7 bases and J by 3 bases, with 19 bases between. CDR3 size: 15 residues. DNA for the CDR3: TGCGCCAGCACCCCGGTCAGGACTACTCACTACGAGCAGTACTTC. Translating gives CASTPVRTTHYEQYF.

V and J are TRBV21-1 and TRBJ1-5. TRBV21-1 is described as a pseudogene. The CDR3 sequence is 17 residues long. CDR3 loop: CASSNDKAPTGNQPQHF. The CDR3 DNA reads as TGTGCCAGCAGCAATGATAAGGCCCCTACTGGCAATCAGCCCCAGCATTTT.

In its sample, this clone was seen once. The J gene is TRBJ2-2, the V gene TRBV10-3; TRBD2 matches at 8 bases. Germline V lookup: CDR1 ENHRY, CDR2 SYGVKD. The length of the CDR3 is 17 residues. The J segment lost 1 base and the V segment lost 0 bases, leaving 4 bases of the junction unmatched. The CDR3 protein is CAISESGTSRNTGELFF. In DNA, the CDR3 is TGTGCCATCAGTGAGTCCGGGACTAGTCGGAACACCGGGGAGCTGTTTTTT.

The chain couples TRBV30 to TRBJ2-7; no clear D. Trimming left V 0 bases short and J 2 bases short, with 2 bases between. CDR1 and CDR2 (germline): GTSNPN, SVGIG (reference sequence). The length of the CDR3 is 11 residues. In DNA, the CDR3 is TGTGCCTGGAGTGTCGCCTACGAGCAGTACTTC. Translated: CAWSVAYEQYF.

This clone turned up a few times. The CDR3 DNA sequence: TGTGCCAGCAGCTTAGTGGCTAGCGGCACTAGCACAGATACGCAGTATTTT. As protein: CASSLVASGTSTDTQYF. The rearrangement links TRBV7-6 to TRBJ2-3; 7 nucleotides match TRBD2. J was trimmed by 0 bases and V by 1 base; bases with no gene match: 7. The CDR3 runs 17 residues. Germline lookup yields CDR1 SGHVS and CDR2 FNYEAQ.

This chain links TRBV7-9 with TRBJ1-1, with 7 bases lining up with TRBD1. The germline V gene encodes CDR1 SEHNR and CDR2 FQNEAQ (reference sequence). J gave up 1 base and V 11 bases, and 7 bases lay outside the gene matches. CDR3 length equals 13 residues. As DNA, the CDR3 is TGTGCCTGCCTCCAGGGGGGGAACACTGAAGCTTTCTTT. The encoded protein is CACLQGGNTEAFF.

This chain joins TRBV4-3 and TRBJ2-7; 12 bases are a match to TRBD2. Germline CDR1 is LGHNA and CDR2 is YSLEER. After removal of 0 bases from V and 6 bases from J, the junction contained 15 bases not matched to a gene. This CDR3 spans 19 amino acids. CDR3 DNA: TGCGCCAGCAGCCAAGATGGTCTAGCGGGAGGGGTTGGGTTCTCCGAGCAGTACTTC. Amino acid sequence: CASSQDGLAGGVGFSEQYF.

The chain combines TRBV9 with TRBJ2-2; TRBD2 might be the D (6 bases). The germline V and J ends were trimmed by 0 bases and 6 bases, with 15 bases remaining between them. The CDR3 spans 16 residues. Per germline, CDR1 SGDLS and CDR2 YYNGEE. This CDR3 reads CASSVELGGKAGELFF. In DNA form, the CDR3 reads TGTGCCAGCAGCGTAGAACTTGGGGGGAAGGCCGGGGAGCTGTTTTTT.

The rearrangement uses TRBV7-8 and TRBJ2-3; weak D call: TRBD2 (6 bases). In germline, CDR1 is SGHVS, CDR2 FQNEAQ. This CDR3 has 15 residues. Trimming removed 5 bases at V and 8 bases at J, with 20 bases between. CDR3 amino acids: CASSPRTTASGTQYF. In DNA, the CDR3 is TGTGCCAGCAGCCCCCGGACTACAGCTAGTGGTACGCAGTATTTT.

The CDR3: CASSTRDGYTQYF. As DNA, the CDR3 is TGTGCCAGCAGTACCAGGGACGGATATACGCAGTATTTT. The J gene is TRBJ2-3, the V gene TRBV25-1; either TRBD1 or TRBD2 may supply D (5 bases each). The V end lost 5 bases, the J end lost 7 bases, and 13 bases lay between the germline ends. The CDR3 consists of 13 residues. Per germline, CDR1 MGHDK and CDR2 SYGVNS.

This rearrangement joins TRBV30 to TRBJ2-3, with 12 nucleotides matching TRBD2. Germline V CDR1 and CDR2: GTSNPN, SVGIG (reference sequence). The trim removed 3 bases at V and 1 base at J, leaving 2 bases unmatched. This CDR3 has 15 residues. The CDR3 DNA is TGTGCCTGGAGGCGGACTAGCGGGGGCACAGATACGCAGTATTTT. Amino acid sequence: CAWRRTSGGTDTQYF.

The CDR3: CASSIGLGTGPYEQYF. DNA of the CDR3: TGTGCCAGTAGTATCGGCCTCGGGACAGGGCCCTACGAGCAGTACTTC. The genes are TRBV19 and TRBJ2-7; TRBD1 agrees at 9 bases. In germline, CDR1 is LNHDA, CDR2 SQIVND (reference sequence). Trimming removed 3 bases from V and 2 bases from J; junction bases left unmatched: 8. The CDR3 extends over 16 amino acids.